The present TCR beta chain was sequenced within a study of cytomegalovirus exposure and HLA in healthy donors. PCR was performed using 60 Vbeta and 13 Jbeta primers. Study processing details: Later, an analysis found tens of millions of unique TCR beta chains, and around 10 million of these were shared. Profiled with immunoSEQ multiplex PCR; TCRdb holds only in-frame clones, not every one. The DNA gave D and trimming, while V, J and clone size come from that table. The table lists around 140,000 clones, 80% of them singletons. Germline CDR1 reads MDHEN; CDR2 reads SYDVKM. The CDR3 loop spans 11 amino acids. Trimming took off 11 bases at V and 4 bases at J, with 9 bases between the two ends. Notes on the study in general: An analysis done earlier found most TCR beta V segments productive about 90% or about 30% of the time.

Regarding this clone: Its target is not known.

V gene TRBV28 combines with J gene TRBJ1-5; D gene ambiguous. The receptor comes from a man aged 50-60 years in good health and CMV-seronegative. The specimen was PBMCs. CDR3 loop: CASRGNQPQHF. The CDR3 DNA reads TGTGCCTCCAGAGGAAATCAGCCCCAGCATTTT.